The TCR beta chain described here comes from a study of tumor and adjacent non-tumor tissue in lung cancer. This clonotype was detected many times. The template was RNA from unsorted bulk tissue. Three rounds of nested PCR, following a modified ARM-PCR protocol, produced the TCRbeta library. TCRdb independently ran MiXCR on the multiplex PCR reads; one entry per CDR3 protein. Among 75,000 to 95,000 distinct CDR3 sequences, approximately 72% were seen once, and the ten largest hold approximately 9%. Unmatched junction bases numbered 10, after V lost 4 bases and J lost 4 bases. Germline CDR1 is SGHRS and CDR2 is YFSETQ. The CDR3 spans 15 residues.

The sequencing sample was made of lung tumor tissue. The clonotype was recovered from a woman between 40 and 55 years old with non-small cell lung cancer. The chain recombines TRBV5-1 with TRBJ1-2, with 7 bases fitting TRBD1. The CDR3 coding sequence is TGCGCCAGCAGCCCGGGACAGCGGATCCTCTATGGCTACACCTTC. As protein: CASSPGQRILYGYTF.